This T cell receptor (beta chain) comes out of a study of beta chain features in type 1 diabetes. On the study more broadly: Age and gender were similar between patients and healthy donors, as were cell yields. Study-level points and caveats: TCRB CDR3s from Type 1 diabetes patients were moderately but significantly shorter in all four CD4+ subsets. Cells expressing TCR highly could be over-represented by cDNA sequencing. The question left open here concerned HLA type influencing TCRB rearrangement.

The CDR3 has 13 amino acids. Trimming left V 6 bases short and J 2 bases short, with 13 bases between. In germline, CDR1 is SQVTM, CDR2 ANQGSEA. The table lists this clone with a few counts. Its specificity is not known. Sequenced material consisted of expressed TCRB transcripts (all of the isolated RNA was reverse transcribed). Method: immunoSEQ multiplex PCR; TCRdb's copy keeps in-frame clones and lacks some. The table has just under 150,000 clones, less than 15% seen once. The chain links TRBV29-1 to TRBJ2-5; D is perhaps TRBD1 (6 bases). The source material was central memory CD4+ T cells from blood. The clonotype was recovered from a man aged 18 to 30 with type 1 diabetes. DNA for the CDR3: TGCAGCGTCGCCGGACAGACTCAAGAGACCCAGTACTTC. Translated, it gives CSVAGQTQETQYF.